These 3 T cell receptor beta chains originate from one sample sequenced in a study of blood T cell repertoires in COVID-19. Clones were sequenced by immunoSEQ multiplex PCR, and TCRdb holds only the in-frame ones, with some missing. Of roughly 170,000 clones listed, 82% are singletons. Specimen: PBMCs or T cells enriched from blood (not recorded which). The receptors derive from a man in his 60s who had recovered from COVID-19.

The chain recombines TRBV9 with TRBJ2-2; 9 bases align to TRBD1. Germline lookup yields CDR1 SGDLS and CDR2 YYNGEE. The trim removed 3 bases at V and 4 bases at J, leaving 4 bases unmatched. This CDR3 has 15 residues. CDR3 residues: CASSGTGVGTGELFF. DNA of the CDR3: TGTGCCAGCAGCGGGACAGGGGTGGGCACCGGGGAGCTGTTTTTT.

This chain uses TRBV27 with TRBJ1-2, with TRBD1 matching 7 bases. The CDR3 contains 15 residues. Germline CDR1 is MNHEY and CDR2 is SMNVEV (reference sequence). V was pared by 0 bases and J by 2 bases, with 3 bases of the junction left unmatched. This CDR3 reads CASSLSTGKNYGYTF. In DNA, the CDR3 is TGTGCCAGCAGTTTATCGACAGGGAAGAACTATGGCTACACCTTC.

V gene TRBV21-1 combines with J gene TRBJ2-7; TRBD1, the table's D call, lacks a check against the DNA. TRBV21-1 represents a pseudogene. The CDR3 runs to 13 residues. The CDR3 DNA reads TGTGCCAGCAGCATCCCGAAAGGGGACGAGCAGTACTTC. Translation: CASSIPKGDEQYF.